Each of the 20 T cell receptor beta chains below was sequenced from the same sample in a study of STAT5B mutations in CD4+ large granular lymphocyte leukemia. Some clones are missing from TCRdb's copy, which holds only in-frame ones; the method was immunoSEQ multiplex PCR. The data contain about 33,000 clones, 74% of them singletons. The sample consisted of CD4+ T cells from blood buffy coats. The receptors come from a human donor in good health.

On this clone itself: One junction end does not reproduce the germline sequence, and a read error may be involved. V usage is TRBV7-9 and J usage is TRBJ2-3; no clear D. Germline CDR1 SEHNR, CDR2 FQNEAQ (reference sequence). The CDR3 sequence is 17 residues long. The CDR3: CASSLGIGSSFPGTQCF. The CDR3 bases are TGTGCCAGCAGCTTAGGGATTGGATCTTCTTTCCCTGGCACGCAGTGTTTT.

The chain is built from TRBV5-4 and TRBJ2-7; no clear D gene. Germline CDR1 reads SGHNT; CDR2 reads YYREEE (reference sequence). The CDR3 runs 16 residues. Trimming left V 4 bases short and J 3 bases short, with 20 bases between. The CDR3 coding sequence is TGTGCCAGCAGCCCCCGAGGACCAGACATTAACTACGAGCAGTACTTC. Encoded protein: CASSPRGPDINYEQYF.

CDR3 DNA sequence: TGTGCCAGCAGCTCCCGGACTAGTCGTGACACCGGGGAGCTGTTTTTT. Encoded protein: CASSSRTSRDTGELFF. The J gene is TRBJ2-2, the V gene TRBV4-2, with 7 bases identical to TRBD2. Germline lookup yields CDR1 LGHNA and CDR2 YNFKEQ. This CDR3 is built from 16 residues. The trim removed 5 bases at V and 3 bases at J, leaving 9 bases unmatched.

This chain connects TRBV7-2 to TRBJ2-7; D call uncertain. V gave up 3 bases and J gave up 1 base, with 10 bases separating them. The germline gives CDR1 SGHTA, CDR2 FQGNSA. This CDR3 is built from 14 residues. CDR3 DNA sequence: TGTGCCAGCAGCTTTACAGCCTTTTCCTACGAGCAGTACTTC. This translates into CASSFTAFSYEQYF.

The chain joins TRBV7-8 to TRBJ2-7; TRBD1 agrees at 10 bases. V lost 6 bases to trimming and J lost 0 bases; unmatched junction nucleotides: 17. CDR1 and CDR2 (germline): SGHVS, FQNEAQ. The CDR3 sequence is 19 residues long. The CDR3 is CASSHLRDRGIRSSYEQYF. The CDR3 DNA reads TGTGCCAGCAGTCATCTCCGGGACAGGGGTATCCGAAGCTCCTACGAGCAGTACTTC.

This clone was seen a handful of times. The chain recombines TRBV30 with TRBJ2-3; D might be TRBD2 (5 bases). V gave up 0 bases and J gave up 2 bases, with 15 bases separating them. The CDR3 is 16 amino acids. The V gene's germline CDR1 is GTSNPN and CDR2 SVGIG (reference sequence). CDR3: CAWSVSAGELTDTQYF. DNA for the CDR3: TGTGCCTGGAGTGTATCGGCCGGGGAGCTCACAGATACGCAGTATTTT. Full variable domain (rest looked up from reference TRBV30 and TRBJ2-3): SQTIHQWPATLVQPVGSPLSLECTVEGTSNPNLYWYRQAAGRGLQLLFYSVGIGQISSEVPQNLSASRPQDRQFILSSKKLLLSDSGFYLCAWSVSAGELTDTQYFGPGTRLTVL.

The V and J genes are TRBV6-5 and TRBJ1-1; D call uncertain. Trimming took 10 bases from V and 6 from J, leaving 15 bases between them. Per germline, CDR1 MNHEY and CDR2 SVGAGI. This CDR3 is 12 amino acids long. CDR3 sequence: CATGRREAEAFF. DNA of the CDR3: TGTGCCACCGGGAGGCGGGAAGCTGAAGCTTTCTTT.

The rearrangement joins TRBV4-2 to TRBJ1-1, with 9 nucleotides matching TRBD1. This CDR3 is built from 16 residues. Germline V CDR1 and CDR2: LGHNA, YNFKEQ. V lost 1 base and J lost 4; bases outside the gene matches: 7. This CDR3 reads CASSQGDRAGLTEAFF. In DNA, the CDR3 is TGTGCCAGCAGCCAAGGGGACAGGGCGGGCCTCACTGAAGCTTTCTTT.

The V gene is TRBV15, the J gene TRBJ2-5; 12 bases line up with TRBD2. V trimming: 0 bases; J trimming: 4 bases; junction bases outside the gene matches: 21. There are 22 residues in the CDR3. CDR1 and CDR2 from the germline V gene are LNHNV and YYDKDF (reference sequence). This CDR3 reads CATSRDPRLAGGPHRYGETQYF. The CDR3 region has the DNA TGTGCCACCAGCAGAGATCCGAGGCTAGCGGGAGGGCCTCACCGATACGGAGAGACCCAGTACTTC.

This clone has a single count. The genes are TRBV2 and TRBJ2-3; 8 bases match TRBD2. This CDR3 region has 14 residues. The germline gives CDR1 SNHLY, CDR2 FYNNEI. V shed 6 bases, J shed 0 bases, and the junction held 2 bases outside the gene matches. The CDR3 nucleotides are TGTGCCAGCAGGGAGCGGGAGAGCACAGATACGCAGTATTTT. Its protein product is CASRERESTDTQYF.

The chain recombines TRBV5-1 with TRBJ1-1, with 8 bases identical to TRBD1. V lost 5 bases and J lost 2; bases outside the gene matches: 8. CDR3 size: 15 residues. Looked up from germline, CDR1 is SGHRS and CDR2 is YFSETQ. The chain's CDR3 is CASSTMTGANTEAFF. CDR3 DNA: TGCGCCAGCAGTACCATGACAGGGGCCAACACTGAAGCTTTCTTT.

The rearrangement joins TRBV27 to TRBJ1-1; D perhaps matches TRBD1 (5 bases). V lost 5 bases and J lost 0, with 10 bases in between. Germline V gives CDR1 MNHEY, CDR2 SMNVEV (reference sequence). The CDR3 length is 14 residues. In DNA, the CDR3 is TGTGCCAGCAGTAGGGGCCTTATGAACACTGAAGCTTTCTTT. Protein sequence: CASSRGLMNTEAFF.

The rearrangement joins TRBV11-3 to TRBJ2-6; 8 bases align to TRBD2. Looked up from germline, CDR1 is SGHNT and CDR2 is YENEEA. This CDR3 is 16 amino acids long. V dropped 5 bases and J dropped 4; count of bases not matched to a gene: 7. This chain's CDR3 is CASSPAGGRGANVLTF. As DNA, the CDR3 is TGTGCCAGCAGCCCGGCGGGGGGCCGCGGGGCCAACGTCCTGACTTTC.

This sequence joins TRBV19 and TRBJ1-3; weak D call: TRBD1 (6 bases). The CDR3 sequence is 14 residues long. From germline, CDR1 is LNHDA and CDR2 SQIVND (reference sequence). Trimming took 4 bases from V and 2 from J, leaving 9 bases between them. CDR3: CASSTGVPGNTIYF. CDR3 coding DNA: TGTGCCAGTAGTACAGGGGTTCCTGGAAACACCATATATTTT.

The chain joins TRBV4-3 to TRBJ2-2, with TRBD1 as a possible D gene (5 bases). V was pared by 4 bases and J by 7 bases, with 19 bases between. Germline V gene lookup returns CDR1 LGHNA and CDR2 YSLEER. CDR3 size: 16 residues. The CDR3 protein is CASSPVRQGGFGELFF. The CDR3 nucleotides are TGCGCCAGCAGCCCAGTTCGGCAGGGTGGATTCGGGGAGCTGTTTTTT.

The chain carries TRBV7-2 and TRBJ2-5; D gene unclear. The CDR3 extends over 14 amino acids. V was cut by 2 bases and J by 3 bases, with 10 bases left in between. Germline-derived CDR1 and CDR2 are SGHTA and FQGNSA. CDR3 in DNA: TGTGCCAGCAGCTTATATACGAAGGAAGAGACCCAGTACTTC. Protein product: CASSLYTKEETQYF.

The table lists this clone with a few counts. The CDR3 is CASSASAVSNQPQHF. The CDR3 nucleotides read TGTGCCAGCAGTGCATCGGCTGTCAGCAATCAGCCCCAGCATTTT. The rearrangement uses TRBV2 and TRBJ1-5; D unclear. The CDR3 length is 15 residues. V was cut by 4 bases and J by 1 base, with 11 bases left in between. The germline gives CDR1 SNHLY, CDR2 FYNNEI.

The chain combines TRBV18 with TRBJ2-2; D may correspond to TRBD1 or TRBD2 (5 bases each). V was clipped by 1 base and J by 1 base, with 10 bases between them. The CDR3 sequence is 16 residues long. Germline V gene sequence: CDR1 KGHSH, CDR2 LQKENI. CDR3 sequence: CASSPRWGRNTGELFF. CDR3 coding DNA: TGTGCCAGCTCACCACGATGGGGGAGGAACACCGGGGAGCTGTTTTTT.

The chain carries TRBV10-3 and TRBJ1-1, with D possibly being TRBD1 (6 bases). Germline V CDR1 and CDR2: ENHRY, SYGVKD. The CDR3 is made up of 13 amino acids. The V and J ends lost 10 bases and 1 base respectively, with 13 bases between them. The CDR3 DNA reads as TGTGCCACCACAGGGCAGCAGAACACTGAAGCTTTCTTT. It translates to CATTGQQNTEAFF.

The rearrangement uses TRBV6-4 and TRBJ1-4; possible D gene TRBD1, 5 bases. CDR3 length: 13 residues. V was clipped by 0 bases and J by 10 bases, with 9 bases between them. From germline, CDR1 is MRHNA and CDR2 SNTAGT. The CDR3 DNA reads TGTGCCAGCAGTGACTCCACAGGAGGAAAACTGTTTTTT. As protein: CASSDSTGGKLFF.